This is a list of T cell receptor beta chains from one sample in a study of regulatory T cells in long-lasting Graves disease. TCRdb re-derived calls from the multiplex PCR reads in MiXCR, one entry per CDR3 protein. The table lists 500,000 or so distinct CDR3 sequences, under 20% of them singletons, with 9.5% to 15% in the top ten. These data also featured in a second study, about T cells in Graves' hyperthyroidism and ophthalmopathy.

This material consisted of peripheral blood mononuclear cells (PBMCs), taken at new diagnosis, from a patient treated with antithyroid drugs. The receptors were gathered from a man aged 40-55 years with Graves disease. The CDR3 runs from the conserved cysteine through the conserved F or W. A D gene is named only where the DNA matches it firmly. Rows give clone size only sometimes, using once, few, many, or a class for an expanded clone.

>NA|TRBV30|many|TRBJ1-3
CASSPDGVRGNTIYF
TGTGCCTCATCCCCGGACGGGGTGAGAGGAAACACCATATATTTT
>TRBD2|TRBV18|many|TRBJ2-3
CASSSLAGVGTDTQYF
TGTGCCAGCTCATCCCTAGCGGGAGTTGGGACAGATACGCAGTATTTT
>NA|TRBV20-1|many|TRBJ2-1
CSAPLVDNEQFF
TGCAGTGCTCCCCTCGTCGACAATGAGCAGTTCTTC
>TRBD2|TRBV6-1|few|TRBJ2-3
CASSLLAASTDTQYF
TGTGCCAGCAGCCTACTAGCGGCTAGCACAGATACGCAGTATTTT
>NA|TRBV20-1|many|TRBJ2-7
CSAGGDTHEQYF
TGCAGTGCTGGCGGGGACACCCACGAGCAGTACTTC
>TRBD1|TRBV19|once|TRBJ1-1
CASSLIDRDRGSQAFF
TGTGCCAGTAGTCTGATCGACCGGGACAGGGGTTCCCAAGCTTTCTTT
>TRBD1|TRBV19|NA|TRBJ2-1
CASGTELYNEQFF
TGTGCCAGCGGGACAGAGCTCTACAATGAGCAGTTCTTC
>TRBD2|TRBV3-1|NA|TRBJ2-7
CASSPTPRGDEQYF
TGTGCCAGCAGCCCCACACCCCGGGGGGACGAGCAGTACTTC
>NA|TRBV20-1|NA|TRBJ1-5
CSNGGAGSNQPQHF
TGCAGCAACGGGGGGGCGGGGAGCAATCAGCCCCAGCATTTT
>TRBD2|TRBV9|NA|TRBJ2-7
CASSVGTSGQNEQYF
TGTGCCAGCAGCGTAGGAACTAGCGGGCAAAATGAGCAGTACTTC
>TRBD1|TRBV7-7|few|TRBJ2-2
CASSRGGAERGTGELFF
TGTGCTAGCAGCAGAGGGGGCGCGGAGAGGGGCACCGGGGAGCTGTTTTTT
>NA|TRBV28|many|TRBJ1-5
CASSDRGNQPQHF
TGTGCCAGCAGTGACAGAGGCAATCAGCCCCAGCATTTT
>TRBD2|TRBV12-5|many|TRBJ2-1
CASGPRTSADNEQFF
TGTGCTAGTGGTCCCAGGACTAGCGCCGACAATGAGCAGTTCTTC
>NA|TRBV13|NA|TRBJ1-6
CASSSPGQSPLHF
TGTGCCAGCAGCTCCCCCGGCCAATCACCCCTCCACTTT
>NA|TRBV10-3|NA|TRBJ2-1
CAISVRTDNEQFF
TGTGCCATCAGTGTCCGGACAGACAATGAGCAGTTCTTC
>TRBD1|TRBV27|many|TRBJ1-2
CASSLTLTGTRSYGYTF
TGTGCCAGCAGTTTAACCTTGACAGGGACAAGAAGCTATGGCTACACCTTC
>NA|TRBV28|many|TRBJ1-6
CASTPLGGWMPPLHF
TGTGCCAGCACCCCCCTGGGGGGTTGGATGCCACCCCTCCACTTT
>TRBD2|TRBV6-2/TRBV6-3|many|TRBJ2-1
CASSYSGTSGSRGHNEQFF
TGTGCCAGCAGTTACTCCGGGACTAGCGGGAGTAGGGGGCACAATGAGCAGTTCTTC
>NA|TRBV10-3|NA|TRBJ1-3
CAIVVSRGTIYF
TGTGCCATCGTGGTGTCCCGGGGCACCATATATTTT
>NA|TRBV7-8|NA|TRBJ2-1
CASSFISGVQGGNEQFF
TGTGCCAGCAGCTTTATCTCCGGCGTCCAGGGGGGCAATGAGCAGTTCTTC
>NA|TRBV7-9|many|TRBJ2-7
CASSGEDAPRHEQYF
TGTGCCAGCAGCGGAGAGGACGCGCCTCGCCACGAGCAGTACTTC
>TRBD2|TRBV20-1|many|TRBJ2-7
CSARSGSTDEQYF
TGCAGTGCTAGAAGCGGGAGTACAGACGAGCAGTACTTC
>TRBD2|TRBV5-1|once|TRBJ2-1
CASSSTSRSYNEQFF
TGCGCCAGCAGCTCGACTAGCCGGTCCTACAATGAGCAGTTCTTC
>TRBD1|TRBV27|many|TRBJ2-5
CASSHSPVRDRSQETQYF
TGTGCCAGCAGCCATTCCCCTGTCCGGGACAGATCCCAAGAGACCCAGTACTTC
>TRBD2|TRBV28|many|TRBJ2-2
CASSLGGRITGELFF
TGTGCCAGCAGTTTAGGCGGGAGAATTACCGGGGAGCTGTTTTTT
>NA|TRBV6-1|NA|TRBJ2-7
CATRSTEGPYEQYF
TGTGCCACCCGATCAACCGAGGGACCCTACGAGCAGTACTTC
>NA|TRBV28|many|TRBJ1-1
CASSFGRAFTEAFF
TGTGCCAGCAGTTTTGGCAGGGCGTTCACTGAAGCTTTCTTT
>NA|TRBV7-9|few|TRBJ1-1
CASSLGRANEAFF
TGTGCCAGCAGCTTAGGCAGGGCTAACGAAGCTTTCTTT
>NA|TRBV28|many|TRBJ2-7
CASSLQGSIYEQYF
TGTGCCAGCAGTTTACAGGGATCTATCTACGAGCAGTACTTC
>NA|TRBV29-1|NA|TRBJ2-7
CSVEDDSYEQYF
TGCAGCGTTGAAGATGACAGCTACGAGCAGTACTTC
>NA|TRBV2|many|TRBJ1-1
CASSEGAGAFF
TGTGCCAGCAGTGAGGGGGCAGGAGCTTTCTTT
>TRBD1|TRBV28|NA|TRBJ1-1
CASYTGVSTEAFF
TGTGCCAGCTATACAGGGGTGTCCACTGAAGCTTTCTTT
>NA|TRBV6-1|NA|TRBJ2-1
CASTDQPTYNEQFF
TGTGCCAGCACCGATCAACCAACCTACAATGAGCAGTTCTTC
>TRBD2|TRBV30|many|TRBJ2-2
CAWTELGLVDTGELFF
TGTGCCTGGACCGAACTGGGACTAGTAGACACCGGGGAGCTGTTTTTT
>NA|TRBV3-1|many|TRBJ1-1
CASSQLRFNTEAFF
TGTGCCAGCAGCCAACTCAGGTTTAACACTGAAGCTTTCTTT
>NA|TRBV11-2|many|TRBJ2-7
CASSLPGAGGGGYEQYF
TGTGCCAGCAGCTTACCCGGGGCAGGCGGCGGCGGCTACGAGCAGTACTTC
>TRBD1|TRBV7-9|NA|TRBJ2-7
CASSFPKVGTGVYEQYF
TGTGCCAGCAGCTTCCCCAAGGTCGGGACAGGGGTATACGAGCAGTACTTC
>NA|TRBV30|many|TRBJ2-5
CAWSVNRLQETQYF
TGTGCCTGGAGTGTAAACAGGCTGCAAGAGACCCAGTACTTC
>TRBD2|TRBV10-1|NA|TRBJ2-3
CASSHPAGPGGDTQYF
TGCGCCAGCAGTCACCCCGCCGGGCCCGGGGGGGATACGCAGTATTTT
>NA|TRBV27|many|TRBJ2-3
CASSLVAASTDTQYF
TGTGCCAGCAGTTTGGTAGCGGCTAGCACAGATACGCAGTATTTT
>TRBD1|TRBV12-3/TRBV12-4|few|TRBJ2-7
CASNPGQGYEQYF
TGTGCCAGCAACCCGGGACAGGGCTACGAGCAGTACTTC
>NA|TRBV20-1|NA|TRBJ2-7
CSASNLDYEQYF
TGCAGTGCTAGCAACTTAGACTACGAGCAGTACTTC